This T cell receptor beta chain comes out of a study of post-analysis software for immune sequencing data. In the study overall: Disease courses included relapsing-remitting, secondary progressive and progressive-relapsing multiple sclerosis.

V was shortened by 4 bases and J by 6 bases, with 10 bases between the two germline ends. Germline V gene lookup returns CDR1 DFQATT and CDR2 SNEGSKA (reference sequence). The CDR3 contains 11 residues. A word on this clonotype: Antigen unknown.

The study's findings and limits: Patients had higher frequencies than controls of a handful of TRBV segments, including TRBV5-6, TRBV5-1 and TRBV20-1.

Built from TCR beta cDNA, the libraries had unique molecular identifiers in them. TCRdb re-called the PCR reads with MiXCR, one entry per CDR3 protein. The sample has some 450,000 distinct CDR3 sequences, under 55% seen once. Specimen: blood. V and J are TRBV20-1 and TRBJ2-7; no firm D call. This receptor was identified in a girl aged 5-17 years with multiple sclerosis. The CDR3 loop is CSATVLGEQYF. The CDR3 bases are TGCAGTGCTACTGTGTTGGGCGAGCAGTACTTC.